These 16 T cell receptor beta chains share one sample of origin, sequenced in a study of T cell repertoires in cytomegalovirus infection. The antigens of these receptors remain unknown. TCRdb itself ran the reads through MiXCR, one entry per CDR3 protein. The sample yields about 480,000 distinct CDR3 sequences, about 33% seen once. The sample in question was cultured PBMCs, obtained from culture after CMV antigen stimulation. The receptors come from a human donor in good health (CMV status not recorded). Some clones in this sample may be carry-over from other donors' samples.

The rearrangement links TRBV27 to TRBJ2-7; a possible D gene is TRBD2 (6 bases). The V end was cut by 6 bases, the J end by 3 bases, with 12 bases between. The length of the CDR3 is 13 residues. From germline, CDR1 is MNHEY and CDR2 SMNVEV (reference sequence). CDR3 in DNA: TGTGCCAGCAGCCACCGGGGGAGCTACGAGCAGTACTTC. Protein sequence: CASSHRGSYEQYF.

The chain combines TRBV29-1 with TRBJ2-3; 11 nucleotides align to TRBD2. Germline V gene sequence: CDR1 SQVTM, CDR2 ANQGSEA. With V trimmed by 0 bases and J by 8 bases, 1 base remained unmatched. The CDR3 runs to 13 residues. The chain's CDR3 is CSVEDSGRGTQYF. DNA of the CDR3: TGCAGCGTTGAAGATAGCGGGAGGGGTACGCAGTATTTT.

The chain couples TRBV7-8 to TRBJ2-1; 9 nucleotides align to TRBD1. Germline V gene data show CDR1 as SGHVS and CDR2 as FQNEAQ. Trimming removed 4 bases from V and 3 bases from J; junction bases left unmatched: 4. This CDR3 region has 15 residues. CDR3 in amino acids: CASSSGTGIYNEQFF. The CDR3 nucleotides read TGTGCCAGCAGCTCTGGGACAGGGATCTACAATGAGCAGTTCTTC.

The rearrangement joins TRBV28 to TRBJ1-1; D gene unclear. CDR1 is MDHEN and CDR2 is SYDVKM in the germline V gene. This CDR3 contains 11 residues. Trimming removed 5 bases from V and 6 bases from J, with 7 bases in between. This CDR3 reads CASSRFSEAFF. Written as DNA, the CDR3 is TGTGCCAGCAGTCGTTTCTCTGAAGCTTTCTTT. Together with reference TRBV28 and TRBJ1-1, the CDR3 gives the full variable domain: DVKVTQSSRYLVKRTGEKVFLECVQDMDHENMFWYRQDPGLGLRLIYFSYDVKMKEKGDIPEGYSVSREKKERFSLILESASTNQTSMYLCASSRFSEAFFGQGTRLTVV.

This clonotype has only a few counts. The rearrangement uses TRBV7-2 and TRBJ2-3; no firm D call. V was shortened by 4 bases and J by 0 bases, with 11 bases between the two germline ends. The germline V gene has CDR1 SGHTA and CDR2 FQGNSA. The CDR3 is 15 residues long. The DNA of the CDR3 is TGTGCCAGCAGCTCAGCATCAACTAGCACAGATACGCAGTATTTT. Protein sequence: CASSSASTSTDTQYF.

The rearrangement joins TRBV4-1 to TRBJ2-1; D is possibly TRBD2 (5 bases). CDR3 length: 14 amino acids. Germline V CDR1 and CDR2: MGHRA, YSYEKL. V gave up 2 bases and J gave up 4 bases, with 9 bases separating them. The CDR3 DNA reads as TGCGCCAGCAGCCAAATCCGGACTTACAATGAGCAGTTCTTC. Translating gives CASSQIRTYNEQFF.

The CDR3 coding sequence is TGTGCCAGCAGCTTAAAAGGGGACAGAGATACGCAGTATTTT. It encodes CASSLKGDRDTQYF. This chain uses TRBV7-9 with TRBJ2-3; TRBD1 matches at 7 bases. Germline values: CDR1 SEHNR, CDR2 FQNEAQ (reference sequence). The CDR3 runs 14 residues. The V segment lost 2 bases and the J segment 5 bases; nucleotides outside the gene matches: 4.

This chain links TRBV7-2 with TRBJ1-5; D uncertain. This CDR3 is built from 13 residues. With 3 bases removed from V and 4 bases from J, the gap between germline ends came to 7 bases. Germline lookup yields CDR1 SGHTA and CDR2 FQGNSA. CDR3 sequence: CASSLVDNQPQHF. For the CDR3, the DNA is TGTGCCAGCAGCTTGGTCGATAATCAGCCCCAGCATTTT.

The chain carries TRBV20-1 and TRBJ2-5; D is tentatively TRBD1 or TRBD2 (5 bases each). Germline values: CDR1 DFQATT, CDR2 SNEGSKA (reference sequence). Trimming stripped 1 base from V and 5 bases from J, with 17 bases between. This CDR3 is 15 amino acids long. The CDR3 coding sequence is TGCAGTGCTAGAGGCCCCGGGACGCGAATGGAGACCCAGTACTTC. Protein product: CSARGPGTRMETQYF.

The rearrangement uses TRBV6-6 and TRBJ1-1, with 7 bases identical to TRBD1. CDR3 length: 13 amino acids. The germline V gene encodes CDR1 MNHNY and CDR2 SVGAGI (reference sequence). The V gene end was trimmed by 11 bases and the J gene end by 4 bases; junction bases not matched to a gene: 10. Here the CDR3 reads CAGHRGEGTEAFF. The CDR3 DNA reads TGTGCCGGACACAGGGGAGAAGGCACTGAAGCTTTCTTT.

CDR3 sequence (DNA): TGCGCCAGCAGCCTCGAAACAGGCTCTGGAAACACCATATATTTT. Amino acid sequence: CASSLETGSGNTIYF. The chain uses TRBV5-1 and TRBJ1-3; D is possibly TRBD1 (5 bases). This CDR3 is 15 amino acids long. Germline V gene data show CDR1 as SGHRS and CDR2 as YFSETQ. Trimming stripped 4 bases from V and 0 bases from J, with 11 bases between.

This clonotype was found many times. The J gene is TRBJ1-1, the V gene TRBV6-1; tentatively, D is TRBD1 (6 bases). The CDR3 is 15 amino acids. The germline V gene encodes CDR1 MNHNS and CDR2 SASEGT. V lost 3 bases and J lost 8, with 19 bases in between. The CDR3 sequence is CASSDPGAAYFEAFF. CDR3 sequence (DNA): TGTGCCAGCAGTGACCCAGGGGCAGCCTACTTCGAAGCTTTCTTT.

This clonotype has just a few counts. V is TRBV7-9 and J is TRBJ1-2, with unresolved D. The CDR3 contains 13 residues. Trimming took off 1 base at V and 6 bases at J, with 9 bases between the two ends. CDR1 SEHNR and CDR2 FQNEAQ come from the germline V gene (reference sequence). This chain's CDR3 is CASSLGDPNGYTF. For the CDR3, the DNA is TGTGCCAGCAGCTTAGGGGATCCGAATGGCTACACCTTC.

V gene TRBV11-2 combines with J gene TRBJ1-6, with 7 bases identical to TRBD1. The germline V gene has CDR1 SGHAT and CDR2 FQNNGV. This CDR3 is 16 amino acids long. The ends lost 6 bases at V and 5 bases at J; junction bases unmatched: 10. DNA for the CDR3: TGTGCCAGCAGGGCTTACAGGGGAATGGATAATTCACCCCTCCACTTT. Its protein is CASRAYRGMDNSPLHF.

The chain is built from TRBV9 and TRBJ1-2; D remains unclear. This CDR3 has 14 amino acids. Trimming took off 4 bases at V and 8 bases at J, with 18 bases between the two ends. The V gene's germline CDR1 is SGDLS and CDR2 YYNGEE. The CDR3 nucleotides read TGTGCCAGCAGCCCACTGGAGAGGGTTGGAGGCTACACCTTC. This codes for CASSPLERVGGYTF.

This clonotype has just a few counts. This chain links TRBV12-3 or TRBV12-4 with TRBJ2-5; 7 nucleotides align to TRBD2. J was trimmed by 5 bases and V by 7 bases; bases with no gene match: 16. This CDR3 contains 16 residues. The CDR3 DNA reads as TGTGCCAGCACCCGGGAAATAGCGGGCGTGGGGGAGACCCAGTACTTC. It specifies CASTREIAGVGETQYF.